A selection of T cell receptor beta chains follows, all from one sample in a study of graft-versus-host responses after intestinal transplantation. Their cognate antigens are unknown. Sequencing was performed with immunoSEQ multiplex PCR; in TCRdb, only in-frame clones are kept and a portion is missing. Here the sample spans tens of thousands of clones, around 95% being singletons. The starting material was unstimulated CD8+ T cells sorted from spleen or lymph node cells, obtained before transplant. Receptors were obtained from a human donor who was the organ donor for an intestinal transplant. Each CDR3 is given with its conserved first and last residue.

v_call cdr3_aa
TRBV9 CASSAEDSPLHF
TRBV27 CASSPQFTETQYF
TRBV4-1 CASSQDEGEFAEAFF
TRBV4-3 CASSQGSGNNEKLFF
TRBV4-3 CASSQDWAAVSNNVLTF
TRBV9 CASSVGRVDDYTF
TRBV13 CASSTSGTGRSNQPQHF
TRBV4-1 CASSQVALADYNEQFF
TRBV4-3 CASSRATGTGAEGYTF
TRBV19 CATGTGAGETQYF
TRBV27 CASSLGTSGGNEQFF
TRBV30 CAWTVGRAGDADTQYF
TRBV6-4 CASSDLGTDTQYF
TRBV7-3 CASSPGLAATTDTQYF
TRBV6-1 CASKVNMYNEQFF
TRBV15 CATSRDGRGYEQYF
TRBV20-1 CSARILGTQYF
TRBV28 CASSPRPLTGYTEAFF
TRBV7-2 CASSLEELSNQPQHF
TRBV4-3 CASSQAGSVDSPLHF
TRBV6-6 CASSYGADQPQHF
TRBV5-6 CASSLAQPTIARGYTF
TRBV4-3 CASSQVKEQGRKVRGYEQYF
TRBV30 CAWSNGAPGELFF
TRBV6-1 CASSETLTGAYGYTF
TRBV7-9 CASSPTPGQGNEKLFF
TRBV19 CASSIGLSTGELFF
TRBV7-3 CASSSRGGAENEQFF
TRBV18 CASSPLNTEAFF
TRBV27 CASSLGASQETQYF
TRBV10-3 CAISEVGESTDTQYF
TRBV19 CASSLMTGADYGYTF
TRBV7-3 CASSLNGQRNTEAFF
TRBV7-9 CASSFDTGEVDGYTF